This record looks at one T cell receptor (beta chain) sequence and its context. Antigen unknown. The data were produced by immunoSEQ multiplex PCR, yet TCRdb's version contains in-frame clones alone and is incomplete. Of roughly 78,000 clones in the sample, roughly four fifths were seen once. The data derive from a study of T cell responses to AZD1222 COVID-19 vaccine. The study, taken as a whole, reports: Targets within unmutated variant regions were reportedly found for nearly half of spike-specific TCRs.

The CDR3 spans 14 residues. In germline, CDR1 is SGDLS, CDR2 YYNGEE. The V and J ends lost 4 bases and 11 bases, in that order; junction bases with no gene match: 11. The sequencing here drew on peripheral blood, taken on day 0 of AZD1222 vaccination. This sequence originates from an adult in good health. The rearrangement uses TRBV9 and TRBJ2-2, with 7 nucleotides matching TRBD1. CDR3 in amino acids: CASSHFGEGAELFF. In DNA form, the CDR3 reads TGTGCCAGCAGCCACTTTGGAGAGGGGGCAGAGCTGTTTTTT.